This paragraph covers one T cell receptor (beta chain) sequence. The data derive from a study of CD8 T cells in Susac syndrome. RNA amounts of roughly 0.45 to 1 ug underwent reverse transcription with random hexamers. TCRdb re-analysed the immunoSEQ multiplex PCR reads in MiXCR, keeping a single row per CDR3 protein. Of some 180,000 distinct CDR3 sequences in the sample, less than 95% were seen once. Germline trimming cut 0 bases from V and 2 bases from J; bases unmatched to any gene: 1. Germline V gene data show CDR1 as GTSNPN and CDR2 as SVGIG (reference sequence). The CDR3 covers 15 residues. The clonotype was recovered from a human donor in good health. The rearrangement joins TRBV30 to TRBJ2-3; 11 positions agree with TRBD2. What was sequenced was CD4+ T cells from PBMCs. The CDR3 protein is CAWSVLAGDTDTQYF. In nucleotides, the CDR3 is TGTGCCTGGAGTGTACTAGCGGGGGACACAGATACGCAGTATTTT.